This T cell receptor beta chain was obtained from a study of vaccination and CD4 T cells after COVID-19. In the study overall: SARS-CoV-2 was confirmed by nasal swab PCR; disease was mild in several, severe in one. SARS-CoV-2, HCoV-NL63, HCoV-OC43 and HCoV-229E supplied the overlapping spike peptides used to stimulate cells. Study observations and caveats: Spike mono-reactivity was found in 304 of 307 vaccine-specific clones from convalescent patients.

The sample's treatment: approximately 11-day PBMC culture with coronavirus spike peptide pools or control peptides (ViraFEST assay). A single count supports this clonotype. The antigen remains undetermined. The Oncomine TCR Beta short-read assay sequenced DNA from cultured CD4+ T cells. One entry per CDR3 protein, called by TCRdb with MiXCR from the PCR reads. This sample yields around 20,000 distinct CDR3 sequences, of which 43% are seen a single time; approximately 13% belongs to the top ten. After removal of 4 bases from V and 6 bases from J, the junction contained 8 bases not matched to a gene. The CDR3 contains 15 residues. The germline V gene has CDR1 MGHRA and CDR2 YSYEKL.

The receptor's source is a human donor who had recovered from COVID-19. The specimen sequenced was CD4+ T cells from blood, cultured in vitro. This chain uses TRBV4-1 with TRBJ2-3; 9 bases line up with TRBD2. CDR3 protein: CASSLGTSKADTQYF. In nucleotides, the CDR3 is TGCGCCAGCAGCCTAGGGACTAGCAAAGCGGATACGCAGTATTTT.